These 9 T cell receptor beta chains came from one sample sequenced in a study of control samples from healthy donors and cancer patients. The repertoire was sequenced with immunoSEQ multiplex PCR; TCRdb's copy has only in-frame clones and lacks some. The sample holds hundreds of thousands of clones; approximately 90% are singletons and the top ten take 6% to 7%. What was sequenced was PBMCs. Source of these receptors: a man aged 35 to 55 with head and neck cancer.

This clone was seen only once. This CDR3 is CASSLGGLTNEKLFF. CDR3 bases: TGTGCCAGCAGTCTGGGGGGCTTAACTAATGAAAAACTGTTTTTT. The rearrangement links TRBV6-5 to TRBJ1-4; TRBD1 might be the D (6 bases). The CDR3 is 15 residues long. V shed 5 bases and J shed 1 base, with 11 bases lying between them. Germline V gene sequence: CDR1 MNHEY, CDR2 SVGAGI.

The rearrangement links TRBV6-6 to TRBJ1-6; 7 bases are a match to TRBD1. Germline V gene lookup returns CDR1 MNHNY and CDR2 SVGAGI (reference sequence). Trimming at V came to 2 bases and at J to 7 bases, leaving 5 bases not matched to a gene. There are 15 residues in the CDR3. CDR3 region: CASSYGTALNSPLHF. The CDR3 DNA is TGTGCCAGCAGTTACGGGACAGCACTAAATTCACCCCTCCACTTT.

The V call is TRBV5-5, the J call TRBJ2-1, with D perhaps TRBD2 (6 bases). Germline CDR1 reads SGHKS; CDR2 reads YYEKEE (reference sequence). Trimming pared 0 bases from V and 9 bases from J, leaving 13 bases between. This CDR3 has 14 amino acids. CDR3 bases: TGTGCCAGCAGCTTGGTACTAGCAGGAGGTGAGCAGTTCTTC. Protein product: CASSLVLAGGEQFF. Looking up the rest from reference TRBV5-5 and TRBJ2-1 gives the full variable domain: DAGVTQSPTHLIKTRGQQVTLRCSPISGHKSVSWYQQVLGQGPQFIFQYYEKEERGRGNFPDRFSARQFPNYSSELNVNALLLGDSALYLCASSLVLAGGEQFFGPGTRLTVL.

V usage is TRBV9 and J usage is TRBJ2-3; 9 positions agree with TRBD1. The CDR3 length is 17 residues. Germline V gives CDR1 SGDLS, CDR2 YYNGEE. Germline trimming cut 0 bases from V and 1 base from J; bases unmatched to any gene: 6. CDR3 loop: CASSVALQGAGTDTQYF. CDR3 bases: TGTGCCAGCAGCGTAGCGTTACAGGGGGCAGGCACAGATACGCAGTATTTT.

This rearrangement joins TRBV18 to TRBJ1-4; 9 bases map to TRBD1. The CDR3 has 16 amino acids. The V and J ends lost 3 bases and 6 bases, in that order; junction bases with no gene match: 8. Germline loops: CDR1 KGHSH, CDR2 LQKENI. The CDR3 DNA is TGTGCCAGCTCACCGGGGACAGGGAACTACCATGAAAAACTGTTTTTT. It specifies CASSPGTGNYHEKLFF.

The V call is TRBV5-1, the J call TRBJ2-2, with D possibly being TRBD1 (5 bases). CDR1 and CDR2 (germline): SGHRS, YFSETQ. The CDR3 has 18 amino acids. The V end lost 0 bases, the J end lost 1 base, and 16 bases lay between the germline ends. The CDR3 DNA reads as TGCGCCAGCAGCTTGGGGCAGGGTCCACTACAGAACACCGGGGAGCTGTTTTTT. It yields the protein CASSLGQGPLQNTGELFF. The full variable domain, in which reference TRBV5-1 and TRBJ2-2 provide the parts outside the CDR3, is KAGVTQTPRYLIKTRGQQVTLSCSPISGHRSVSWYQQTPGQGLQFLFEYFSETQRNKGNFPGRFSGRQFSNSRSEMNVSTLELGDSALYLCASSLGQGPLQNTGELFFGEGSRLTVL.

The genes are TRBV27 and TRBJ2-7, with 10 bases identical to TRBD1. The V gene end was trimmed by 3 bases and the J gene end by 5 bases; junction bases not matched to a gene: 4. The germline V gene has CDR1 MNHEY and CDR2 SMNVEV (reference sequence). This CDR3 is 14 amino acids long. The CDR3 reads CASSFGTGEHEQYF. The CDR3 DNA reads TGTGCCAGCAGTTTTGGGACAGGGGAGCACGAGCAGTACTTC.

The V call is TRBV27, the J call TRBJ2-2; D perhaps matches TRBD1 (6 bases). The CDR3 runs 16 residues. The germline V and J ends were trimmed by 7 bases and 1 base, with 16 bases remaining between them. Germline loops: CDR1 MNHEY, CDR2 SMNVEV (reference sequence). CDR3 in DNA: TGTGCCAGCACTATTACCGGGACAAAGAACACCGGGGAGCTGTTTTTT. This sequence encodes CASTITGTKNTGELFF.

The chain joins TRBV7-2 to TRBJ1-3, with D uncertain. Trimming shortened V by 5 bases and J by 2 bases, and 7 bases separated the two germline ends. The CDR3 consists of 13 residues. CDR1 SGHTA and CDR2 FQGNSA come from the germline V gene. CDR3: CASSRLTGNTIYF. The CDR3 region has the DNA TGTGCCAGCAGCCGGCTTACTGGAAACACCATATATTTT.